The 12 T cell receptor beta chains in this list originate from one sample, sequenced in a study of identifying expanded T cells in peripheral blood. Data came from immunoSEQ multiplex PCR; TCRdb stores just in-frame clones and leaves some out. Here the sample spans approximately 100,000 clones, more than 85% being singletons. Sequencing was performed on blood. The receptors derive from a person between 18 and 70 years old in good health.

This chain joins TRBV29-1 and TRBJ1-4, with 8 bases lining up with TRBD1. The V and J ends lost 7 bases and 2 bases, in that order; junction bases with no gene match: 3. Per germline, CDR1 SQVTM and CDR2 ANQGSEA. This CDR3 spans 13 amino acids. This CDR3 reads CSARGLTNEKLFF. The CDR3 DNA is TGCAGCGCCAGGGGGCTCACTAATGAAAAACTGTTTTTT.

The rearrangement uses TRBV7-8 and TRBJ1-2; the D is unclear. The V end was cut by 0 bases, the J end by 2 bases, with 7 bases between. The CDR3 is made up of 14 amino acids. Germline CDR1 SGHVS, CDR2 FQNEAQ. CDR3 DNA sequence: TGTGCCAGCAGCTTAGCGTCAGTCAACTATGGCTACACCTTC. Its translation is CASSLASVNYGYTF.

V usage is TRBV29-1 and J usage is TRBJ2-5; no clear D. Trimming shortened V by 4 bases and J by 4 bases, and 13 bases separated the two germline ends. Per germline, CDR1 SQVTM and CDR2 ANQGSEA. The CDR3 contains 13 residues. DNA of the CDR3: TGCAGCGTTGTGGTTCGGGTAGGAGAGACCCAGTACTTC. This encodes CSVVVRVGETQYF.

The V call is TRBV5-1, the J call TRBJ2-3; no reliable D call. Trimming stripped 4 bases from V and 6 bases from J, with 15 bases between. CDR1 SGHRS and CDR2 YFSETQ come from the germline V gene. The CDR3 contains 14 residues. The CDR3 DNA follows: TGCGCCAGCAGCAGAACCAGTCCTCTGGATACGCAGTATTTT. It is translated as CASSRTSPLDTQYF.

V is TRBV28 and J is TRBJ2-3; 7 nucleotides match TRBD2. Germline V gene sequence: CDR1 MDHEN, CDR2 SYDVKM. The CDR3 contains 14 residues. Trimming cost V 8 bases and J 2 bases; bases outside gene matches: 7. The CDR3 spells CASVAGDHTDTQYF. The CDR3, as DNA: TGTGCCAGCGTGGCGGGGGACCACACAGATACGCAGTATTTT.

The chain employs TRBV4-3 and TRBJ2-3, with TRBD2 identical over 9 bases. The CDR3 has 18 residues. J gave up 3 bases and V 0 bases, and 10 bases lay outside the gene matches. Germline V gene sequence: CDR1 LGHNA, CDR2 YSLEER. CDR3 sequence (DNA): TGCGCCAGCAGCCAAGATGGTGCCGGGACTAGCTATACAGATACGCAGTATTTT. Amino acids: CASSQDGAGTSYTDTQYF.

The rearrangement links TRBV6-5 to TRBJ2-1; D gene ambiguous. This CDR3 is 15 amino acids long. Trimming removed 5 bases from V and 7 bases from J, with 18 bases in between. From germline, CDR1 is MNHEY and CDR2 SVGAGI. CDR3 sequence (DNA): TGTGCCAGCAGTCCCCCTCCAGCGAGGATAAATGAGCAGTTCTTC. Its translation: CASSPPPARINEQFF.

As to this clone: Other DNA sequences within the sample encode an identical CDR3. The chain uses TRBV4-3 and TRBJ1-4; D ambiguous. V dropped 6 bases and J dropped 2 bases, with 16 bases sitting between them. CDR1 LGHNA and CDR2 YSLEER come from the germline V gene. The CDR3 loop spans 16 amino acids. The CDR3 sequence: CASRQSAGVTNEKLFF. The CDR3 bases are TGCGCCAGCAGACAAAGTGCTGGGGTGACTAATGAAAAACTGTTTTTT.

This clone was detected once. V usage is TRBV27 and J usage is TRBJ2-2, with D perhaps TRBD1 or TRBD2 (5 bases each). V was shortened by 5 bases and J by 6 bases, with 13 bases between the two germline ends. The CDR3 totals 14 residues. Germline assignment: CDR1 MNHEY and CDR2 SMNVEV (reference sequence). CDR3 nucleotides: TGTGCCAGCAGTGCCACGAGGGGCCCCGGGGAGCTGTTTTTT. Amino acids: CASSATRGPGELFF.

This chain uses TRBV19 with TRBJ2-4; the D is unclear. The V end lost 3 bases, the J end lost 2 bases, and 11 bases lay between the germline ends. Germline assignment: CDR1 LNHDA and CDR2 SQIVND (reference sequence). The CDR3 is 15 residues long. CDR3: CASSISPPPKNIQYF. The CDR3 DNA reads TGTGCCAGTAGTATTAGTCCTCCTCCCAAAAACATTCAGTACTTC. Supplemented by reference TRBV19 and TRBJ2-4, the full variable domain reads DGGITQSPKYLFRKEGQNVTLSCEQNLNHDAMYWYRQDPGQGLRLIYYSQIVNDFQKGDIAEGYSVSREKKESFPLTVTSAQKNPTAFYLCASSISPPPKNIQYFGAGTRLSVL.

V usage is TRBV11-2 and J usage is TRBJ2-3; TRBD2 matches 14 bases. The CDR3 is made up of 16 amino acids. Germline V gene data show CDR1 as SGHAT and CDR2 as FQNNGV. With V trimmed by 3 bases and J by 5 bases, 4 bases remained unmatched. The CDR3 coding sequence is TGTGCCAGCAGCTTCACAGGGACTAGCGGGGGAGATACGCAGTATTTT. It specifies CASSFTGTSGGDTQYF.

The DNA of the CDR3 is TGTGCCAGCAGCCCAGGGAGCAATCAGCCCCAGCATTTT. Its protein is CASSPGSNQPQHF. The chain is built from TRBV6-5 and TRBJ1-5, with a possible D match to TRBD1 (5 bases). Germline V gene data show CDR1 as MNHEY and CDR2 as SVGAGI. The CDR3 spans 13 residues. Trimming took 6 bases from V and 1 from J, leaving 7 bases between them.